A selection of T cell receptor beta chains follows, all from one sample in a study of T cells in Graves' hyperthyroidism and ophthalmopathy. In TCRdb, the multiplex PCR reads were re-called with MiXCR into one record per CDR3 protein. The sample records hundreds of thousands of distinct CDR3 sequences, 45% being singletons. The sample taken for sequencing was peripheral blood or thyroid tissue (not recorded which). The receptors derive from an adult man with Graves' disease, either hyperthyroidism or ophthalmopathy (not recorded which). Each CDR3 is given with its conserved first and last residue. The order of the fields is CDR3 DNA, CDR3 protein, V gene, clone size, D gene, J gene. The D gene is left open where the match is weak. The listing skips clone size in some rows; elsewhere it reads once, few, many or a size class.

CDR3 DNA: TGCAGTGCTGCGGGACAGGGAATCTACGAGCAGTACTTC
CDR3 protein: CSAAGQGIYEQYF
V gene: TRBV20-1
clone size: NA
D gene: TRBD1
J gene: TRBJ2-7

CDR3 DNA: TGTGCCAGCGCGGGACAGGGGAGTCAGCCCCAGCATTTT
CDR3 protein: CASAGQGSQPQHF
V gene: TRBV2
clone size: many
D gene: TRBD1
J gene: TRBJ1-5

CDR3 DNA: TGTGCCATCAGGATGGATAGCAATCAGCCCCAGCATTTT
CDR3 protein: CAIRMDSNQPQHF
V gene: TRBV10-3
clone size: NA
D gene: NA
J gene: TRBJ1-5

CDR3 DNA: TGTGCCAGCAGCTTTTCAGACAGGGGTGGCTATGGCTACACCTTC
CDR3 protein: CASSFSDRGGYGYTF
V gene: TRBV7-9
clone size: many
D gene: TRBD1
J gene: TRBJ1-2

CDR3 DNA: TGTGCCAGCAGCCTGGGACCCGCGGCTGTTCAGCCCCAGCATTTT
CDR3 protein: CASSLGPAAVQPQHF
V gene: TRBV2
clone size: many
D gene: NA
J gene: TRBJ1-5

CDR3 DNA: TGTGCCAGCAGCTTTTACGGTAGGAACACTGAAGCTTTCTTT
CDR3 protein: CASSFYGRNTEAFF
V gene: TRBV7-2
clone size: NA
D gene: NA
J gene: TRBJ1-1

CDR3 DNA: TGCAGCGAGCAAGGTCGAGATACGCAGTATTTT
CDR3 protein: CSEQGRDTQYF
V gene: TRBV29-1
clone size: once
D gene: NA
J gene: TRBJ2-3

CDR3 DNA: TGTGCCAGCAGCTTGCTCGTCGGGACAGGGTCCCTCACTGATAATTCACCCCTCCACTTT
CDR3 protein: CASSLLVGTGSLTDNSPLHF
V gene: TRBV2
clone size: NA
D gene: TRBD1
J gene: TRBJ1-6

CDR3 DNA: TGCAGCGTCGACTCCGGGGGGGCTGGCTATGGCTACACCTTC
CDR3 protein: CSVDSGGAGYGYTF
V gene: TRBV29-1
clone size: many
D gene: NA
J gene: TRBJ1-2

CDR3 DNA: TGTGCCAGCAGTATAGAAGTACCCCAAGAGACCCAGTACTTC
CDR3 protein: CASSIEVPQETQYF
V gene: TRBV6-5
clone size: many
D gene: NA
J gene: TRBJ2-5

CDR3 DNA: TGTGCCAGCAGCTTAGACGCGACAGGGGGCGAAAAACTGTTTTTT
CDR3 protein: CASSLDATGGEKLFF
V gene: TRBV7-3
clone size: NA
D gene: TRBD1
J gene: TRBJ1-4

CDR3 DNA: TGTGCCAGCAGTTACCCGCTTCACGAGCAGTACTTC
CDR3 protein: CASSYPLHEQYF
V gene: TRBV12-3/TRBV12-4
clone size: NA
D gene: NA
J gene: TRBJ2-7

CDR3 DNA: TGCAGCGTTGAGGTGACAGGTCTCGGTAATGAAAAACTGTTTTTT
CDR3 protein: CSVEVTGLGNEKLFF
V gene: TRBV29-1
clone size: many
D gene: NA
J gene: TRBJ1-4

CDR3 DNA: TGTGCCAGCAGCTTAGTCGGCAGTGGAAAACAGGCCGCAACTGAAGCTTTCTTT
CDR3 protein: CASSLVGSGKQAATEAFF
V gene: TRBV7-4
clone size: NA
D gene: NA
J gene: TRBJ1-1

CDR3 DNA: TGTGCCAGCAGCCCTACCGGGACAGGGTACTATGGCTACACCTTC
CDR3 protein: CASSPTGTGYYGYTF
V gene: TRBV7-2
clone size: NA
D gene: TRBD1
J gene: TRBJ1-2

CDR3 DNA: TGTGCCAGCAGAACCGGGACACCAAATTCACCCCTCCACTTT
CDR3 protein: CASRTGTPNSPLHF
V gene: TRBV6-5
clone size: NA
D gene: NA
J gene: TRBJ1-6

CDR3 DNA: TGTGCCAGCAGTTATTCGGGGACGGAAGAAGAGCAGTACTTC
CDR3 protein: CASSYSGTEEEQYF
V gene: TRBV6-6
clone size: few
D gene: NA
J gene: TRBJ2-7

CDR3 DNA: TGTGCCAGCAGCCAAGGACAGGGAAATAATTCACCCCTCCACTTT
CDR3 protein: CASSQGQGNNSPLHF
V gene: TRBV14
clone size: NA
D gene: TRBD1
J gene: TRBJ1-6

CDR3 DNA: TGTGCCACCAGCAGTTCCTCTATCGAGCAGTACTTC
CDR3 protein: CATSSSSIEQYF
V gene: TRBV15
clone size: NA
D gene: NA
J gene: TRBJ2-7

CDR3 DNA: TGCAGTGCTGGGGAGCCCCGAGGCGGCACTGGGGTAGAGACCCAGTACTTC
CDR3 protein: CSAGEPRGGTGVETQYF
V gene: TRBV20-1
clone size: NA
D gene: NA
J gene: TRBJ2-5

CDR3 DNA: TGTGCCAGCACCAAGGGGGGGGGAAATCAGCCCCAGCATTTT
CDR3 protein: CASTKGGGNQPQHF
V gene: TRBV7-9
clone size: NA
D gene: NA
J gene: TRBJ1-5

CDR3 DNA: TGTGCCAGTAGTATAGCCCGAGGAGGGATGAATGAAAAACTGTTTTTT
CDR3 protein: CASSIARGGMNEKLFF
V gene: TRBV19
clone size: few
D gene: NA
J gene: TRBJ1-4

CDR3 DNA: TGTGCCAGTAGGGACATCTCTGGAAACACCATATATTTT
CDR3 protein: CASRDISGNTIYF
V gene: TRBV6-5
clone size: few
D gene: NA
J gene: TRBJ1-3

CDR3 DNA: TGTGCCTGGAGTGTAGCAGGGGGCTATGAAAAACTGTTTTTT
CDR3 protein: CAWSVAGGYEKLFF
V gene: TRBV7-9
clone size: NA
D gene: TRBD1
J gene: TRBJ1-4

CDR3 DNA: TGTGCCAGCAGTGAATGGGGAGTCGAAGCTTTCTTT
CDR3 protein: CASSEWGVEAFF
V gene: TRBV6-1
clone size: NA
D gene: NA
J gene: TRBJ1-1

CDR3 DNA: TGTGCCAGCAACCGGGCTTCTTACGAGCAGTACTTC
CDR3 protein: CASNRASYEQYF
V gene: TRBV11-1
clone size: NA
D gene: NA
J gene: TRBJ2-7

CDR3 DNA: TGCAGCGTTGAAGGGGGTACCGGGGAGCTGTTTTTT
CDR3 protein: CSVEGGTGELFF
V gene: TRBV29-1
clone size: many
D gene: NA
J gene: TRBJ2-2

CDR3 DNA: TGCGCCAGCAGCCCAGTTGGCGGCAGGAAATCTGGAAACACCATAAATTTT
CDR3 protein: CASSPVGGRKSGNTINF
V gene: TRBV5-1
clone size: NA
D gene: NA
J gene: TRBJ1-3

CDR3 DNA: TGCAGCGTTGGGGGGGGTGACCAGTACTTC
CDR3 protein: CSVGGGDQYF
V gene: TRBV29-1
clone size: many
D gene: TRBD2
J gene: TRBJ2-5

CDR3 DNA: TGCAGCGCCGCCCGGGACAGGGCCACTGAAGCTTTCTTT
CDR3 protein: CSAARDRATEAFF
V gene: TRBV29-1
clone size: NA
D gene: TRBD1
J gene: TRBJ1-1

CDR3 DNA: TGCAGTGGAGTGACTAGCGGGCAAGAGACCCAGTACTTC
CDR3 protein: CSGVTSGQETQYF
V gene: TRBV20-1
clone size: NA
D gene: TRBD2
J gene: TRBJ2-5

CDR3 DNA: TGTGCCATCAGTGGTTCGGTGAACACTGAAGCTTTCTTT
CDR3 protein: CAISGSVNTEAFF
V gene: TRBV10-3
clone size: many
D gene: NA
J gene: TRBJ1-1